The 24 T cell receptor beta chains below all came from one sample that was sequenced in a study of shared clonotypes between healthy human individuals. This table comes from immunoSEQ multiplex PCR, and its TCRdb copy is limited to in-frame clones, with some not included. Of millions of clones listed, around 90% are singletons. The source material was naive CD4+ T cells sorted from blood. Subset in this sample: CD45RA+ positively selected. These receptors were obtained from a young man in good health.

About this clone: Other nucleotide sequences from this sample produce the same CDR3. This CDR3 is CASSLGSSGYEQYF. CDR3 coding DNA: TGTGCCAGCAGCTTAGGCAGTTCGGGCTACGAGCAGTACTTC. This sequence joins TRBV7-2 and TRBJ2-7; D uncertain. Between the trimmed V and J ends, which lost 1 base and 3 bases, there was a span of 10 bases. This CDR3 has 14 residues. CDR1 is SGHTA and CDR2 is FQGNSA in the germline V gene. Looking up the rest from reference TRBV7-2 and TRBJ2-7 gives the full variable domain: GAGVSQSPSNKVTEKGKDVELRCDPISGHTALYWYRQSLGQGLEFLIYFQGNSAPDKSGLPSDRFSAERTGGSVSTLTIQRTQQEDSAVYLCASSLGSSGYEQYFGPGTRLTVT.

V and J are TRBV6-5 and TRBJ2-7, with a weak D call TRBD1 (5 bases). This CDR3 contains 14 residues. The germline V gene encodes CDR1 MNHEY and CDR2 SVGAGI. Trimming pared 0 bases from V and 6 bases from J, leaving 12 bases between. CDR3 nucleotides: TGTGCCAGCAGTTACTCGACAGATCAGCCCGAGCAGTACTTC. Its translation is CASSYSTDQPEQYF.

This chain links TRBV18 with TRBJ2-6; TRBD1 or TRBD2 may be the D gene (5 bases each). The CDR3 runs 19 residues. In germline, CDR1 is KGHSH, CDR2 LQKENI. V lost 6 bases to trimming and J lost 1 base, with 22 bases between them. The CDR3 DNA reads TGTGCCAGCTCCTCCGGGACCGATAAGAAGGGTTCTGGGGCCAACGTCCTGACTTTC. Protein: CASSSGTDKKGSGANVLTF.

The chain uses TRBV6-6 and TRBJ1-5, with 11 bases matching TRBD1. This CDR3 region has 15 residues. V lost 5 bases to trimming and J lost 6 bases; unmatched junction nucleotides: 6. Germline V lookup: CDR1 MNHNY, CDR2 SVGAGI (reference sequence). The CDR3 DNA sequence: TGTGCCAGCAGTCGTGGGACAGGGGGTTCTCAGCCCCAGCATTTT. Translating gives CASSRGTGGSQPQHF.

The rearrangement joins TRBV7-2 to TRBJ2-3, with 7 bases that match TRBD2. V was pared by 5 bases and J by 4 bases, with 15 bases of the junction left unmatched. CDR1 SGHTA and CDR2 FQGNSA come from the germline V gene. The length of the CDR3 is 17 residues. CDR3 amino acids: CASSERGAGVGADTQYF. DNA of the CDR3: TGTGCCAGCAGCGAAAGGGGCGCGGGAGTTGGGGCAGATACGCAGTATTTT.

The chain carries TRBV6-1 and TRBJ2-7; 8 nucleotides align to TRBD1. The CDR3 is made up of 13 amino acids. With V trimmed by 4 bases and J by 5 bases, 4 bases remained unmatched. The germline gives CDR1 MNHNS, CDR2 SASEGT. CDR3 DNA: TGTGCCAGCAGTGGAGACAGGGGTCACGAGCAGTACTTC. Translating gives CASSGDRGHEQYF.

Only a few counts were recorded for this clone. This rearrangement joins TRBV2 to TRBJ1-5, with TRBD1 matching 11 bases. The germline CDR1 and CDR2 sequences are SNHLY and FYNNEI. With V trimmed by 6 bases and J by 4 bases, 2 bases remained unmatched. The CDR3 is 14 amino acids. The CDR3 loop is CASRGDRGNQPQHF. CDR3 coding DNA: TGTGCCAGCAGGGGGGACAGGGGGAATCAGCCCCAGCATTTT.

The CDR3 sequence is CASSEEQGRNQPQHF. The CDR3 coding sequence is TGTGCCAGCAGTGAAGAACAGGGACGGAATCAGCCCCAGCATTTT. The V and J genes are TRBV2 and TRBJ1-5, with a tentative D call TRBD1 (6 bases). Germline V lookup: CDR1 SNHLY, CDR2 FYNNEI. V lost 1 base and J lost 4, with 11 bases in between. This CDR3 comprises 15 residues.

The CDR3 coding sequence is TGCGCCAGCAGCTTTTTCGACAGGAACACCGGGGAGCTGTTTTTT. Its protein is CASSFFDRNTGELFF. The chain carries TRBV5-1 and TRBJ2-2; weak D call: TRBD1 (5 bases). The V and J ends lost 2 bases and 1 base respectively, with 9 bases between them. CDR3 size: 15 residues. Germline V gives CDR1 SGHRS, CDR2 YFSETQ. Based on the CDR3 plus reference TRBV5-1 and TRBJ2-2, the full variable domain is KAGVTQTPRYLIKTRGQQVTLSCSPISGHRSVSWYQQTPGQGLQFLFEYFSETQRNKGNFPGRFSGRQFSNSRSEMNVSTLELGDSALYLCASSFFDRNTGELFFGEGSRLTVL.

Turning to this clone: Other DNA sequences in this sample translate to the same CDR3. The chain couples TRBV18 to TRBJ2-5; D may match TRBD1 or TRBD2 (5 bases each). Germline loops: CDR1 KGHSH, CDR2 LQKENI. The CDR3 contains 13 residues. V lost 2 bases, J lost 5 bases, and 9 bases lay in between. CDR3: CASSPGTGETQYF. The CDR3 bases are TGTGCCAGCTCACCAGGGACGGGGGAGACCCAGTACTTC.

The CDR3 region has the DNA TGTGCCAGCAGCCCTGGGGAATTGAACACTGAAGCTTTCTTT. Translation: CASSPGELNTEAFF. The genes are TRBV5-6 and TRBJ1-1; D is uncertain. The germline V and J ends were trimmed by 4 bases and 0 bases, with 10 bases remaining between them. Germline V lookup: CDR1 SGHDT, CDR2 YYEEEE. The CDR3 has 14 amino acids. The variable domain in full, completed from reference TRBV5-6 and TRBJ1-1, reads DAGVTQSPTHLIKTRGQQVTLRCSPKSGHDTVSWYQQALGQGPQFIFQYYEEEERQRGNFPDRFSGHQFPNYSSELNVNALLLGDSALYLCASSPGELNTEAFFGQGTRLTVV.

The V call is TRBV30, the J call TRBJ2-5, with D perhaps matching TRBD1 or TRBD2 (5 bases each). The ends were cut back, 0 bases at V and 4 bases at J, with 9 bases in the middle. CDR3 size: 13 residues. Germline lookup yields CDR1 GTSNPN and CDR2 SVGIG (reference sequence). The CDR3 loop is CAWSVHGTETQYF. The DNA for the CDR3 is TGTGCCTGGAGTGTCCACGGGACAGAGACCCAGTACTTC.

The V gene is TRBV9, the J gene TRBJ1-1; tentative D call: TRBD1 (6 bases). V was cut by 3 bases and J by 4 bases, with 10 bases left in between. The CDR3 contains 13 residues. Germline CDR1 is SGDLS and CDR2 is YYNGEE. CDR3 in DNA: TGTGCCAGCAGCGAATCGACAGGCACTGAAGCTTTCTTT. This translates into CASSESTGTEAFF.

V gene TRBV6-6 combines with J gene TRBJ2-4; D is possibly TRBD2 (6 bases). Germline CDR1 reads MNHNY; CDR2 reads SVGAGI (reference sequence). The CDR3 is 16 amino acids. V was cut by 2 bases and J by 1 base, with 12 bases left in between. The CDR3 DNA reads as TGTGCCAGCAGTTACGGTCTTGGGGGGGCCAAAAACATTCAGTACTTC. Amino acid sequence: CASSYGLGGAKNIQYF.

The chain uses TRBV9 and TRBJ1-1; perhaps TRBD1 as D (6 bases). The length of the CDR3 is 17 residues. Trimming pared 0 bases from V and 5 bases from J, leaving 20 bases between. From germline, CDR1 is SGDLS and CDR2 YYNGEE. The CDR3 spells CASSVGGGGRDNTEAFF. The DNA of the CDR3 is TGTGCCAGCAGCGTAGGCGGGGGGGGCAGGGATAATACTGAAGCTTTCTTT.

Regarding this clone: Other DNA sequences in this specimen translate into the identical CDR3. This sequence joins TRBV28 and TRBJ2-2; 10 nucleotides align to TRBD1. This CDR3 comprises 14 residues. The V and J ends lost 5 bases and 5 bases, in that order; junction bases with no gene match: 2. Germline-derived CDR1 and CDR2 are MDHEN and SYDVKM. Written as DNA, the CDR3 is TGTGCCAGCAGTCCGGGACAGGGGACCGGGGAGCTGTTTTTT. This encodes CASSPGQGTGELFF.

Comments on this clone: This sample also contains other DNA sequences that code for the same CDR3. This chain links TRBV6-6 with TRBJ2-1, with 13 bases matching TRBD2. This CDR3 contains 15 residues. CDR1 and CDR2 (germline): MNHNY, SVGAGI (reference sequence). Trimming took 6 bases from V and 6 from J; bases not matched to a gene: 5. CDR3 nucleotide sequence: TGTGCCAGCAGCCCCGGGACTAGCGGGATCAATGAGCAGTTCTTC. Residues: CASSPGTSGINEQFF.

J is TRBJ2-2 and V is TRBV5-1; 8 bases map to TRBD2. The germline gives CDR1 SGHRS, CDR2 YFSETQ. The CDR3 runs 15 residues. Trimming removed 3 bases from V and 5 bases from J; junction bases left unmatched: 6. This CDR3 is CASSSGGAETGELFF. CDR3 bases: TGCGCCAGCAGCTCGGGAGGGGCGGAGACCGGGGAGCTGTTTTTT.

This chain links TRBV15 with TRBJ1-1; no clear D. Trimming shortened V by 1 base and J by 1 base, and 13 bases separated the two germline ends. CDR3 size: 16 residues. Per germline, CDR1 LNHNV and CDR2 YYDKDF (reference sequence). In nucleotides, the CDR3 is TGTGCCACCAGCAGAGGACTCGGTACGGGGAACACTGAAGCTTTCTTT. Translated, it gives CATSRGLGTGNTEAFF. Using reference TRBV15 and TRBJ1-1 for the parts outside the CDR3, the full variable domain is DAMVIQNPRYQVTQFGKPVTLSCSQTLNHNVMYWYQQKSSQAPKLLFHYYDKDFNNEADTPDNFQSRRPNTSFCFLDIRSPGLGDTAMYLCATSRGLGTGNTEAFFGQGTRLTVV.

This chain joins TRBV4-1 and TRBJ2-3, with D unresolved. Germline assignment: CDR1 MGHRA and CDR2 YSYEKL. This CDR3 is built from 13 residues. Trimming cost V 2 bases and J 3 bases, with 6 bases left between them. The DNA for the CDR3 is TGCGCCAGCAGCCAAATGGAAACAGATACGCAGTATTTT. Protein product: CASSQMETDTQYF.

J is TRBJ2-7 and V is TRBV6-5; TRBD2 might be the D (5 bases). The CDR3 runs 15 residues. Trimming pared 4 bases from V and 2 bases from J, leaving 15 bases between. Germline CDR1 is MNHEY and CDR2 is SVGAGI. The DNA of the CDR3 is TGTGCCAGCAGTTCTCCGGACTTGGCGACCTACGAGCAGTACTTC. This sequence encodes CASSSPDLATYEQYF.

This rearrangement joins TRBV5-1 to TRBJ1-2; the match to TRBD1 covers 10 bases. The CDR3 covers 16 residues. The germline V gene encodes CDR1 SGHRS and CDR2 YFSETQ. J was trimmed by 0 bases and V by 4 bases; bases with no gene match: 6. The CDR3 reads CASSRTGGLTNYGYTF. As DNA, the CDR3 is TGCGCCAGCAGCCGGACAGGGGGTTTAACTAACTATGGCTACACCTTC.

The chain joins TRBV9 to TRBJ1-2; maybe TRBD1 (5 bases). Per the germline V gene, CDR1 is SGDLS and CDR2 is YYNGEE. V was cut by 2 bases and J by 8 bases, with 16 bases left in between. The CDR3 has 14 amino acids. The CDR3 region is CASSVGGLGSGYTF. DNA of the CDR3: TGTGCCAGCAGCGTCGGGGGACTGGGATCGGGCTACACCTTC.

The rearrangement uses TRBV10-3 and TRBJ2-1, with a weak D call TRBD2 (5 bases). Germline V lookup: CDR1 ENHRY, CDR2 SYGVKD. Trimming took off 2 bases at V and 9 bases at J, with 11 bases between the two ends. The CDR3 has 13 amino acids. CDR3 protein: CAISEPWRSEQFF. The CDR3 DNA reads TGTGCCATCAGTGAGCCTTGGAGGTCTGAGCAGTTCTTC.